Shown below are 6 T cell receptor beta chains from a single sample sequenced in a study of spatial heterogeneity in lung cancer. Findings of the study overall: Tumor mutation count correlated with how many alpha and beta TCRs expanded intratumorally.

These receptors have no identified antigens. TCRdb reanalysed the 5' RACE reads using MiXCR and keeps one entry per CDR3 protein. The data hold about 10,000 distinct CDR3 sequences, with about 6% observed a single time. This sample's time point: sample taken at primary tumor resection. Sequenced here: lung tumor tissue, sampled at surgery. These receptors were taken from a female donor with early-stage non-small cell lung cancer.

In this sample, this clonotype is medium-sized. This chain connects TRBV2 to TRBJ2-3; D is uncertain. CDR3 size: 11 residues. Germline CDR1 SNHLY, CDR2 FYNNEI. V was trimmed by 3 bases and J by 4 bases, leaving 2 bases between them. CDR3 nucleotides: TGTGCCAGCAGTGACCCAGATACGCAGTATTTT. Translation: CASSDPDTQYF.

This clonotype is categorized as medium-sized. The chain has TRBV29-1 and TRBJ2-1; 7 bases are a match to TRBD2. The trim removed 5 bases at V and 3 bases at J, leaving 16 bases unmatched. There are 17 residues in the CDR3. Looked up from germline, CDR1 is SQVTM and CDR2 is ANQGSEA. CDR3 region: CSVTPRVAGFYYNEQFF. The CDR3 region has the DNA TGCAGCGTTACCCCCCGCGTAGCGGGTTTTTACTACAATGAGCAGTTCTTC.

There are many counts of this clonotype. V gene TRBV29-1 combines with J gene TRBJ1-1; perhaps TRBD1 as D (5 bases). This CDR3 has 12 residues. V lost 7 bases to trimming and J lost 4 bases, with 13 bases between them. CDR1 and CDR2 from the germline V gene are SQVTM and ANQGSEA. The CDR3 DNA reads as TGCAGCGGGGGCGAGGGGAGCACTGAAGCTTTCTTT. Amino acids: CSGGEGSTEAFF.

This clonotype was found a few times. This rearrangement joins TRBV27 to TRBJ2-7, with TRBD2 matching over 12 bases. Germline V gene sequence: CDR1 MNHEY, CDR2 SMNVEV (reference sequence). CDR3 size: 16 residues. With V trimmed by 6 bases and J by 2 bases, 8 bases remained unmatched. CDR3 in DNA: TGTGCCAGCAGACTGACTAGCGGGAGCCGTACCTACGAGCAGTACTTC. The encoded protein is CASRLTSGSRTYEQYF.

This clonotype is labeled as medium-sized. At one of its ends the junction is not consistent with the germline gene, which may arise from a read error. The rearrangement joins TRBV7-7 to TRBJ2-5, with D possibly being TRBD2 (5 bases). The CDR3 runs 13 residues. Germline V CDR1 and CDR2: SSHAT, FNYEAQ (reference sequence). The CDR3 DNA sequence: TGTGCTAGCAGCCCCGGAGGTCCAGAGACCCAGTACTTC. Its translation: CASSPGGPETQYF.

This clonotype showed up many times. The chain is built from TRBV11-2 and TRBJ2-1; TRBD2 matches 9 bases. Trimming at V came to 7 bases and at J to 6 bases, leaving 13 bases not matched to a gene. CDR1 is SGHAT, CDR2 FQNNGV, per germline. This CDR3 has 16 residues. The CDR3 nucleotides are TGTGCCAGCAATGTTCAGGGACTAGCATTTCTCAATGAGCAGTTCTTC. Protein sequence: CASNVQGLAFLNEQFF.